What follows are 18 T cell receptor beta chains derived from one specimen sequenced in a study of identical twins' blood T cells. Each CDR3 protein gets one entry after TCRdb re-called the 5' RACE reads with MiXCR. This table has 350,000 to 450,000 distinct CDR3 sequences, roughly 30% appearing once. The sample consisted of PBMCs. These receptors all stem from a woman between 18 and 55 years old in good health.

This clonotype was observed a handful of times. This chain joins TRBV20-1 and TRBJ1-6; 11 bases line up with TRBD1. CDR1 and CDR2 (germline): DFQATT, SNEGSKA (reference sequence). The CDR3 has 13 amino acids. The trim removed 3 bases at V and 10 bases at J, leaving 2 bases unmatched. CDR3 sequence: CSARDRGLSPLHF. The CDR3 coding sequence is TGCAGTGCTAGGGACAGGGGGCTGTCACCCCTCCACTTT.

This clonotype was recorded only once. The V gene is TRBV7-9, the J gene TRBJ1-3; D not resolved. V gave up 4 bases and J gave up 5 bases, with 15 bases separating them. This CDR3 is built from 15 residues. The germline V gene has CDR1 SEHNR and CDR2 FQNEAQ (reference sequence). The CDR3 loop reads CASSSGGSPRNTIYF. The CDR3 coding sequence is TGTGCCAGCAGCTCTGGCGGGAGCCCAAGAAACACCATATATTTT.

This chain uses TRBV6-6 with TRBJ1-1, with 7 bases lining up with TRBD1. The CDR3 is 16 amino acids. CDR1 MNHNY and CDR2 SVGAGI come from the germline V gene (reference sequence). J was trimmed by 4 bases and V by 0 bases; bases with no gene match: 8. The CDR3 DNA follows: TGTGCCAGCAGTTACTCGAGTAAGGGGGCCGGCACTGAAGCTTTCTTT. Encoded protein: CASSYSSKGAGTEAFF.

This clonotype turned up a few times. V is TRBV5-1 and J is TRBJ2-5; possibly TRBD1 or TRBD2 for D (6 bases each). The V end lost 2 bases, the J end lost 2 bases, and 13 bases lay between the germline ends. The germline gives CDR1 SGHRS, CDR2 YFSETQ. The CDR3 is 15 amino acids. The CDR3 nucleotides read TGCGCCAGCAGCTTTACGGGGGCTAGACAAGAGACCCAGTACTTC. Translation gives CASSFTGARQETQYF.

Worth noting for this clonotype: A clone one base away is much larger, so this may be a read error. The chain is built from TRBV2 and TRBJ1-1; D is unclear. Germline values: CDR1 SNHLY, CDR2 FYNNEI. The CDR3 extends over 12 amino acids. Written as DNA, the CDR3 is TGTACCAGCAGTGAATTGGGCACTGAAGCTTTCTTT. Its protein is CTSSELGTEAFF.

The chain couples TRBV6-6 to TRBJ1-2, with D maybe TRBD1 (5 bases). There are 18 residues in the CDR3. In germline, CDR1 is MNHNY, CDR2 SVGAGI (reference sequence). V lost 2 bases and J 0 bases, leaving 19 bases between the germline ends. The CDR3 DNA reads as TGTGCCAGCAGTTACACGCTCGAAGGGGCCGCCACTAACTATGGCTACACCTTC. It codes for CASSYTLEGAATNYGYTF.

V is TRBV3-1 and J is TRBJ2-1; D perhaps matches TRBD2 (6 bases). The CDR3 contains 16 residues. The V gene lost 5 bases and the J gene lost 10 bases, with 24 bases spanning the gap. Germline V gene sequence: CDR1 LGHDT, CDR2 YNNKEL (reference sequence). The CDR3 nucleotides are TGTGCCAGCAGCATGACTAGAGGGTACTTCTCGGGGGAGCAGTTCTTC. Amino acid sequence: CASSMTRGYFSGEQFF.

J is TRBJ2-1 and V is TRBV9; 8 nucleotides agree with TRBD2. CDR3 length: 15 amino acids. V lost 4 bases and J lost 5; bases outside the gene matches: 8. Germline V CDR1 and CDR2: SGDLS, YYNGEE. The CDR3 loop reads CASSPSGGGNNEQFF. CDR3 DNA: TGTGCCAGCAGCCCGAGCGGGGGCGGAAACAATGAGCAGTTCTTC.

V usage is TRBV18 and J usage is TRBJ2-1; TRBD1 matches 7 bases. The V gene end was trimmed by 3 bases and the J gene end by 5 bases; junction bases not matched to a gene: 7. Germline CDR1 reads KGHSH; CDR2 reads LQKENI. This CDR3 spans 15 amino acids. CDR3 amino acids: CASSPTPGQDNEQFF. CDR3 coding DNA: TGTGCCAGCTCACCTACGCCAGGACAGGACAATGAGCAGTTCTTC.

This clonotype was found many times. CDR3 bases: TGTGCCAGCACCGAGTCCCCAGATACGCAGTATTTT. This encodes CASTESPDTQYF. This chain links TRBV6-2 or TRBV6-3 with TRBJ2-3, with D unresolved. The CDR3 has 12 residues. Between the trimmed V and J ends, which lost 7 bases and 4 bases, there was a span of 9 bases. CDR1 is MNHEY and CDR2 is SVGEGT in the germline V gene.

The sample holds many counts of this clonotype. CDR3 protein: CSAIRDWNNNEQFF. Written as DNA, the CDR3 is TGCAGTGCCATCCGGGACTGGAACAACAATGAGCAGTTCTTC. The rearrangement links TRBV20-1 to TRBJ2-1, with TRBD2 as a possible D gene (6 bases). Trimming pared 6 bases from V and 5 bases from J, leaving 17 bases between. The germline gives CDR1 DFQATT, CDR2 SNEGSKA (reference sequence). CDR3 size: 14 residues.

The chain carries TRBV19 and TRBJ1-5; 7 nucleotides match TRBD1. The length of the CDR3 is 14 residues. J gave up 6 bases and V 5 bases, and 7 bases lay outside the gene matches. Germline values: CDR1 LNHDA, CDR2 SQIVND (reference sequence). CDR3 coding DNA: TGTGCCAGTAGTGCCACAGGGGTTGGTCAGCCCCAGCATTTT. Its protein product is CASSATGVGQPQHF. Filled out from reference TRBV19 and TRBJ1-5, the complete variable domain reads DGGITQSPKYLFRKEGQNVTLSCEQNLNHDAMYWYRQDPGQGLRLIYYSQIVNDFQKGDIAEGYSVSREKKESFPLTVTSAQKNPTAFYLCASSATGVGQPQHFGDGTRLSIL.

CDR3 in DNA: TGCGCCAGCAGCCAAGATTCGGCAGGACTCTATGGCTACACCTTC. Its translation: CASSQDSAGLYGYTF. This chain links TRBV4-1 with TRBJ1-2, with no clear D. The germline gives CDR1 MGHRA, CDR2 YSYEKL. CDR3 length: 15 amino acids. Between the trimmed V and J ends, which lost 0 bases and 4 bases, there was a span of 12 bases.

CDR3 residues: CASSLQATSADTQYF. The CDR3 nucleotides read TGTGCCAGCAGCTTACAGGCGACGAGCGCAGATACGCAGTATTTT. The chain uses TRBV7-2 and TRBJ2-3; no clear D gene. The CDR3 is made up of 15 amino acids. V gave up 2 bases and J gave up 4 bases, with 13 bases separating them. The V gene's germline CDR1 is SGHTA and CDR2 FQGNSA.

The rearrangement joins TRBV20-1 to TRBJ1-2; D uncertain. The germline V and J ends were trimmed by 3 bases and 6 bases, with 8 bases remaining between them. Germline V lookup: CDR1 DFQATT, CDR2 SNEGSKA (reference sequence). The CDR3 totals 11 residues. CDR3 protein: CSASLNHGYTF. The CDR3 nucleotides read TGCAGTGCTAGCCTAAACCATGGCTACACCTTC.

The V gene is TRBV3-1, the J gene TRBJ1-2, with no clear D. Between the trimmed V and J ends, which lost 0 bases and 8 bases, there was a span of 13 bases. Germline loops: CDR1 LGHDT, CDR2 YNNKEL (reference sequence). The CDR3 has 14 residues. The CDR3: CASSQDLGIRGYTF. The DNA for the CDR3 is TGTGCCAGCAGCCAAGATTTGGGGATTCGCGGCTACACCTTC.

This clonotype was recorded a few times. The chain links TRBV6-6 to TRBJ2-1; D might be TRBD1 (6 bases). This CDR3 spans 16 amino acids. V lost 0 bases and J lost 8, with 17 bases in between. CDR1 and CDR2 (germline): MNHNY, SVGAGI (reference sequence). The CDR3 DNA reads TGTGCCAGCAGTTACTCACAGGGCCCCGCGTGGTATGAGCAGTTCTTC. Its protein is CASSYSQGPAWYEQFF.

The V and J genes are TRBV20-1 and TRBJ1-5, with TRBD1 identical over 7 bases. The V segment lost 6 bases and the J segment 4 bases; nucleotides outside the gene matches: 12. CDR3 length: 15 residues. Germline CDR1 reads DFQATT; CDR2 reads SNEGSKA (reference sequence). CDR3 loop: CSAGSRQGGNQPQHF. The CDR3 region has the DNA TGCAGTGCCGGAAGCAGACAGGGCGGGAATCAGCCCCAGCATTTT.